This entry concerns a single T cell receptor beta chain. The data were taken from a study of blood T cell repertoires in COVID-19. About the research overall: Collection of acute and convalescent COVID-19 samples took place in the United States, Italy and Spain. PBMCs, B-cell-depleted T cells, or T cells were the source of the cDNA or gDNA that made up the material.

As processed by the authors: The authors estimated nucleated cell counts from reference gene primer amplification. Libraries were prepared by immunoSEQ multiplex PCR; TCRdb keeps only in-frame clonotypes and omits some of them. The V and J calls and clone size come from that table; D and trimming were worked out from the DNA. The sample consists of approximately 170,000 clones, around 82% of them appearing once. The sequence was collected from an elderly woman with active or convalescent COVID-19. The sequencing sample was made of peripheral blood.

CDR3 sequence (DNA): TGTGCCAGCAGTTTTCAGTCTAATCAGCCCCAGCATTTT. Residues: CASSFQSNQPQHF. The chain recombines TRBV27 with TRBJ1-5; D call uncertain. Trimming took off 3 bases at V and 4 bases at J, with 7 bases between the two ends. The germline CDR1 and CDR2 sequences are MNHEY and SMNVEV (reference sequence). CDR3 length: 13 residues.